The clone carrying this T cell receptor (beta chain) turned up a few times. Its specificity is unknown. This specimen comes from a study of T cells in Graves' hyperthyroidism and ophthalmopathy. Points from the study as a whole: In the analysis, a 13 V-J model separated ophthalmopathy from stable hyperthyroidism. Most clonotypes expanded in the thyroid (above 0.001) were also present in blood.

The CDR3 has 13 residues. Trimming cost V 6 bases and J 6 bases, with 15 bases left between them. In germline, CDR1 is SEHNR, CDR2 FQNEAQ (reference sequence). Ophthalmopathy cases scored 3 or more on the Clinical Activity Score and 4 or more on NOSPECS grade, with duration below 3 months. The investigators amplified TCR beta CDR3 regions from RNA transcripts. The primer set for the first-round RT-PCR of the TCR CDR3 was HTBI. Using its own MiXCR run on the multiplex PCR reads, TCRdb lists one record per CDR3 protein. The sample includes around 600,000 distinct CDR3 sequences, more than 15% of them seen just once.

This chain connects TRBV7-9 to TRBJ2-7; D is possibly TRBD2 (5 bases). The sequenced sample consisted of blood. This sequence originates from a woman aged 40 to 55 with Graves' ophthalmopathy. The CDR3 coding sequence is TGTGCCAGCAGACCCGGGGAGAAAGCCGAGCAGTACTTC. Amino acids: CASRPGEKAEQYF.